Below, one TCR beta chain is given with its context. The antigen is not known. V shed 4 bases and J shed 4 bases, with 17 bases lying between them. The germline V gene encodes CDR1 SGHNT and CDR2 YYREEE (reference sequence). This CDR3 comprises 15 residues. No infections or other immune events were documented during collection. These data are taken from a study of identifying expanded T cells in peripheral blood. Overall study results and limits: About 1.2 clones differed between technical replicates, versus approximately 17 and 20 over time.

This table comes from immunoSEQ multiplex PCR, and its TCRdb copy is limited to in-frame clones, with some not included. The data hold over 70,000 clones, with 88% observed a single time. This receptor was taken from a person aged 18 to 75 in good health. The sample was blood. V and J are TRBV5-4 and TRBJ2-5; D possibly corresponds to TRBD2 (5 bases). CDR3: CASSPAWQSGETQYF. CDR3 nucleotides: TGTGCCAGCAGCCCGGCGTGGCAGAGCGGAGAGACCCAGTACTTC. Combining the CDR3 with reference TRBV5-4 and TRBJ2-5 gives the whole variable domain ETGVTQSPTHLIKTRGQQVTLRCSSQSGHNTVSWYQQALGQGPQFIFQYYREEENGRGNFPPRFSGLQFPNYSSELNVNALELDDSALYLCASSPAWQSGETQYFGPGTRLLVL.